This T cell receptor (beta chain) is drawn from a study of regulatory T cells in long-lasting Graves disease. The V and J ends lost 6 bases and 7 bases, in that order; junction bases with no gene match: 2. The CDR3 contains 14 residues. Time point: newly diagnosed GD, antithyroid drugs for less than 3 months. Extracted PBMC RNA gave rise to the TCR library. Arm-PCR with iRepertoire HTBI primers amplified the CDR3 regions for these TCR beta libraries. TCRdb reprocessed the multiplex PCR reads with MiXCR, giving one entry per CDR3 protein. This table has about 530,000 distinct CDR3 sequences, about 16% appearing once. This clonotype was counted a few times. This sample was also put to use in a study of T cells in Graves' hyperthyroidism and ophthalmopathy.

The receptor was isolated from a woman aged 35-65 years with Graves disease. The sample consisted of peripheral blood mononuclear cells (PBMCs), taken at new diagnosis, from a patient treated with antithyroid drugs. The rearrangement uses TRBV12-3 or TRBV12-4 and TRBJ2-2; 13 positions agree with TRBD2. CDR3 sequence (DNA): TGTGCCAGCAGCCGGACTAGCGGGAGCGGGGAGCTGTTTTTT. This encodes CASSRTSGSGELFF.